The clone carrying this TCR beta chain was counted once. V was clipped by 2 bases and J by 2 bases, with 10 bases between them. This CDR3 region has 14 residues. Germline V CDR1 and CDR2: SGHRS, YFSETQ. In the study's own analysis: By means of reference gene primer amplification, nucleated cell counts were estimated. Measured with immunoSEQ multiplex PCR; TCRdb has only the in-frame clones, and not every one. V, J and clone size reflect that table, while D and trimming were determined from the DNA. The sample lists a few hundred thousand clones, about 91% occurring once. The data were obtained in a study of blood T cell repertoires in COVID-19. Overall study context: Sites in the United States, Italy and Spain provided acute and convalescent COVID-19 samples. T cells, B-cell-depleted T cells, or PBMCs supplied cDNA or gDNA.

The sequencing sample was made of peripheral blood. The chain combines TRBV5-1 with TRBJ1-2, with D possibly TRBD1 on 6 matching bases. This receptor was obtained from a woman aged 25 to 39 with COVID-19, enrolled during active disease. The CDR3: CASSLQGPNYGYTF. CDR3 nucleotides: TGCGCCAGCAGCTTACAGGGACCCAACTATGGCTACACCTTC.